These 9 T cell receptor beta chains were sequenced from one sample in a study of blood T cell repertoires in COVID-19 (dated by TCRdb to between 2020 and 2021). Preparation of the library involved the immunoSEQ multiplex PCR assay. As stored in TCRdb, this immuneACCESS dataset retains in-frame rearrangements with V and J assigned. A fraction of the clones does not appear; measured against another copy, unresolved V genes explain less than half of the discrepancy, and the remainder lacks a known reason. The sample table records about 160,000 clones; approximately 84% of these occur just once. The top ten clonotypes cover roughly 7.1% of the sample. The sample consisted of peripheral blood. The source of these receptors is a man in his forties or fifties who had recovered from COVID-19.

This chain links TRBV4-3 with TRBJ1-2, with D hard to call. Germline values: CDR1 LGHNA, CDR2 YSLEER. CDR3 length: 14 residues. V was shortened by 1 base and J by 8 bases, with 14 bases between the two germline ends. CDR3 coding DNA: TGCGCCAGCAGCCAAGTACGAGGTCCTATCGGCTACACCTTC. Protein: CASSQVRGPIGYTF.

V gene TRBV4-2 combines with J gene TRBJ2-2; D might be TRBD2 (5 bases). Germline V gene sequence: CDR1 LGHNA, CDR2 YNFKEQ. The CDR3 runs 16 residues. V was clipped by 0 bases and J by 6 bases, with 14 bases between them. The CDR3 spells CASSQEYGNYPGELFF. The CDR3, as DNA: TGTGCCAGCAGCCAAGAATACGGGAACTACCCCGGGGAGCTGTTTTTT.

This clone appeared a few times. The V and J genes are TRBV6-6 and TRBJ2-1; the match to TRBD1 covers 7 bases. With 6 bases clipped from V and 9 bases from J, the junction kept 14 bases outside the gene matches. This CDR3 comprises 15 residues. The germline CDR1 and CDR2 sequences are MNHNY and SVGAGI (reference sequence). CDR3 nucleotides: TGTGCCAGCAGACCGAGGGGGCCCTTCGCACTTGAGCAGTTCTTC. Amino acids: CASRPRGPFALEQFF.

This clone was picked up one time. The J gene is TRBJ2-3, the V gene TRBV19, with a tentative D call TRBD2 (5 bases). Germline CDR1 and CDR2: LNHDA and SQIVND (reference sequence). Trimming shortened V by 3 bases and J by 1 base, and 8 bases separated the two germline ends. The CDR3 spans 14 residues. CDR3 coding DNA: TGTGCCAGTAGTATTTGGCGGGGCACAGATACGCAGTATTTT. It specifies CASSIWRGTDTQYF. Drawing the rest from reference TRBV19 and TRBJ2-3, the complete variable domain is DGGITQSPKYLFRKEGQNVTLSCEQNLNHDAMYWYRQDPGQGLRLIYYSQIVNDFQKGDIAEGYSVSREKKESFPLTVTSAQKNPTAFYLCASSIWRGTDTQYFGPGTRLTVL.

The rearrangement uses TRBV2 and TRBJ1-4; D possibly corresponds to TRBD1 (5 bases). This CDR3 spans 16 amino acids. V was pared by 6 bases and J by 5 bases, with 19 bases between. The germline V gene encodes CDR1 SNHLY and CDR2 FYNNEI. CDR3 nucleotides: TGTGCCAGCAGCAGACAGCTTAAAGCCTACAATGAAAAACTGTTTTTT. The encoded protein is CASSRQLKAYNEKLFF.

In its sample, this clone was seen a few times. The chain carries TRBV30 and TRBJ2-1; 8 bases are a match to TRBD2. Germline assignment: CDR1 GTSNPN and CDR2 SVGIG (reference sequence). The ends lost 2 bases at V and 5 bases at J; junction bases unmatched: 2. The CDR3 has 13 residues. CDR3 sequence reads: CAWSPGGDNEQFF. CDR3 DNA sequence: TGTGCCTGGAGTCCGGGGGGGGACAATGAGCAGTTCTTC.

In this sample, this clone turned up a few times. The genes are TRBV7-6 and TRBJ1-4; TRBD1 matches at 10 bases. V was clipped by 5 bases and J by 0 bases; unmatched bases: 3. The CDR3 spans 16 residues. Germline lookup yields CDR1 SGHVS and CDR2 FNYEAQ. The CDR3 is CASSPTGGATNEKLFF. The CDR3 DNA reads as TGTGCCAGCAGCCCGACAGGGGGCGCAACTAATGAAAAACTGTTTTTT.

The V call is TRBV9, the J call TRBJ2-5; D remains unclear. The length of the CDR3 is 13 residues. V lost 0 bases and J lost 2, with 5 bases in between. Germline CDR1 reads SGDLS; CDR2 reads YYNGEE. CDR3 in DNA: TGTGCCAGCAGCGTAGCTCCGCAAGAGACCCAGTACTTC. Protein sequence: CASSVAPQETQYF.

The CDR3 region is CASSGPGRQGLYGYTF. The DNA for the CDR3 is TGTGCCAGCAGTGGTCCTGGGAGACAGGGGTTATATGGCTACACCTTC. This rearrangement joins TRBV2 to TRBJ1-2; TRBD1 agrees at 8 bases. The CDR3 runs to 16 residues. J gave up 5 bases and V 4 bases, and 12 bases lay outside the gene matches. In germline, CDR1 is SNHLY, CDR2 FYNNEI.